Listed here are 2 T cell receptor beta chains from one sample, sequenced in a study of immune cell composition in non-small cell lung cancer. Clones were read by immunoSEQ multiplex PCR, and TCRdb kept only the in-frame ones, dropping some. The sample holds hundreds of clones, about two thirds seen once. Normal lung was taken at the farthest possible site, at least 3 cm from tumour. Specimen: non-adjacent lung tissue. These receptors came from a human donor with non-small cell lung cancer.

V usage is TRBV7-8 and J usage is TRBJ2-6, with D hard to call. Germline V CDR1 and CDR2: SGHVS, FQNEAQ. This CDR3 comprises 16 residues. V dropped 4 bases and J dropped 5 bases, with 15 bases sitting between them. DNA for the CDR3: TGTGCCAGCAGCTCGCACCCACAAAGTCGGGCCAACGTCCTGACTTTC. It codes for CASSSHPQSRANVLTF.

This sequence joins TRBV25-1 and TRBJ2-3; a possible D gene is TRBD2 (5 bases). Trimming removed 2 bases at V and 6 bases at J, with 12 bases between. Looked up from germline, CDR1 is MGHDK and CDR2 is SYGVNS. The CDR3 extends over 14 amino acids. The CDR3 DNA reads as TGTGCCAGCAGTGAACCGGTACGAGGGGATACGCAGTATTTT. Protein product: CASSEPVRGDTQYF.